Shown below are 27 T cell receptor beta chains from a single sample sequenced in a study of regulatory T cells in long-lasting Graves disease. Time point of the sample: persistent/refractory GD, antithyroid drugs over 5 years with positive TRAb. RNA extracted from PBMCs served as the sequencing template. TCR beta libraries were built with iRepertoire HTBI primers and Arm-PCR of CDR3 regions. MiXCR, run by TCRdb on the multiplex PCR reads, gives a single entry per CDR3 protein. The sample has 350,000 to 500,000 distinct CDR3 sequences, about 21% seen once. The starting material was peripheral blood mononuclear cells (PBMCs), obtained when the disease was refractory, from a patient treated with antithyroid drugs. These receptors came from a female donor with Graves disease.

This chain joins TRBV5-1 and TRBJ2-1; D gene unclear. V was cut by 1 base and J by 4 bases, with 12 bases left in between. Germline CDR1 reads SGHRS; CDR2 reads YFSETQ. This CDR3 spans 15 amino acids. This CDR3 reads CASSLFRSAYNEQFF. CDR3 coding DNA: TGCGCCAGCAGCTTGTTCCGGAGCGCATACAATGAGCAGTTCTTC.

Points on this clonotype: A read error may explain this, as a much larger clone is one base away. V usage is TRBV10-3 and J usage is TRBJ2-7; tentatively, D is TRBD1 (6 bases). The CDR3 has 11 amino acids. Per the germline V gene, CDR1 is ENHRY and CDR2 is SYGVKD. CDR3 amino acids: CAIRDSYERYF. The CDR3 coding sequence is TGTGCCATCAGGGACAGCTACGAGCGGTACTTC.

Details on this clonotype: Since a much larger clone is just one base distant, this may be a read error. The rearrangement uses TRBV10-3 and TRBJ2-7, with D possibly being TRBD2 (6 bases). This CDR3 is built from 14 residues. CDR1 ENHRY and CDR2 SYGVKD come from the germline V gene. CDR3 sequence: CAISETRDSYEQHF. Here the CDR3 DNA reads TGTGCCATCAGTGAGACGCGGGACTCCTACGAGCAGCACTTC.

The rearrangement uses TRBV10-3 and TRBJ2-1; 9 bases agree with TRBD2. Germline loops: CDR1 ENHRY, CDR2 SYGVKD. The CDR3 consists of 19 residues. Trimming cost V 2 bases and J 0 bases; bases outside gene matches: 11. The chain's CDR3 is CAISEIGSGSSGSYNEQFF. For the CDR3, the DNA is TGTGCCATCAGTGAGATCGGTAGCGGGAGTTCTGGCTCCTACAATGAGCAGTTCTTC.

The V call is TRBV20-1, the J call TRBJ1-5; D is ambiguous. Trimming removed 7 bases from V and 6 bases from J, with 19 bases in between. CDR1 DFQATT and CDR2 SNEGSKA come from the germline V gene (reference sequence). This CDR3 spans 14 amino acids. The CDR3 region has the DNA TGCAGTGTCCGCCCCGCGGGGAGGGCTCAGCCCCAGCATTTT. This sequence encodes CSVRPAGRAQPQHF.

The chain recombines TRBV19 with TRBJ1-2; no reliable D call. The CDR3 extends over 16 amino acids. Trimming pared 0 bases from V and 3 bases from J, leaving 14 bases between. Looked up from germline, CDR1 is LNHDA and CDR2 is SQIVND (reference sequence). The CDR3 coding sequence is TGTGCCAGTAGTATAGAAGGAGCCCTACGACACTATGGCTACACCTTC. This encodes CASSIEGALRHYGYTF.

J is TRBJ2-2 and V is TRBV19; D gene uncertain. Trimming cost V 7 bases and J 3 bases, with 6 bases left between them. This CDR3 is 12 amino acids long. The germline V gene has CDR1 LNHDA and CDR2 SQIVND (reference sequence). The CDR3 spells CASTKDTGELFF. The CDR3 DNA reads TGTGCCAGTACCAAAGACACCGGGGAGCTGTTTTTT.

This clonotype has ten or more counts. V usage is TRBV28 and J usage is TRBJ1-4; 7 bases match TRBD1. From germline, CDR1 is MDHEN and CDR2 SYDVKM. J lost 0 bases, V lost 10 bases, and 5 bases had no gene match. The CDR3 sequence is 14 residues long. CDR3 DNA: TGTGCCACCCGCCAGGGGGCAACTAATGAAAAACTGTTTTTT. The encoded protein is CATRQGATNEKLFF.

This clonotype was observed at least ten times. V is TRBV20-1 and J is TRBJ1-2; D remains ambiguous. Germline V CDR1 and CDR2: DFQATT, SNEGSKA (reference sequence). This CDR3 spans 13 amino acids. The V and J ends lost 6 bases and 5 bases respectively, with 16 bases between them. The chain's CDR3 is CSAGGRLFYGYTF. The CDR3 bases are TGCAGTGCCGGTGGGAGACTCTTTTATGGCTACACCTTC.

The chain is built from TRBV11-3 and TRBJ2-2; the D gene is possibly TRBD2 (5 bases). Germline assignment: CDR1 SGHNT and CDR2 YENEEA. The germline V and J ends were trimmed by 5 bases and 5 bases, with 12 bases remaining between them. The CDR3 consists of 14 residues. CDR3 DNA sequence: TGTGCCAGCAGCCCCCGGGGAGTAACCGGGGAGCTGTTTTTT. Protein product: CASSPRGVTGELFF.

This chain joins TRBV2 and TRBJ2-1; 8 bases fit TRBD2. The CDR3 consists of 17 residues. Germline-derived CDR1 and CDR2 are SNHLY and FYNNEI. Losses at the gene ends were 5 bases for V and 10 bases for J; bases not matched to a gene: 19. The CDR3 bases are TGTGCCAGCAGTTTATATCCCGGGACTAGAGGACGATACGAGCAGTTCTTC. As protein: CASSLYPGTRGRYEQFF.

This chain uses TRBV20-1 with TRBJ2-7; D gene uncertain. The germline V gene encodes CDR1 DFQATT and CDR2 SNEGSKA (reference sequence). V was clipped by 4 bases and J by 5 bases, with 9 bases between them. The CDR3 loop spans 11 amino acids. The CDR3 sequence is CSAKGLDEQYF. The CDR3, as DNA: TGCAGTGCTAAGGGCCTTGACGAGCAGTACTTC.

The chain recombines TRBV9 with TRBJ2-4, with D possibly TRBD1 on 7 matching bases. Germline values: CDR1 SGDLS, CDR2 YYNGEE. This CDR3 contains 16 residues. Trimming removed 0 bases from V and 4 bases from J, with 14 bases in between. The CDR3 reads CASSVEGASVKNIQYF. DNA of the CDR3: TGTGCCAGCAGCGTAGAGGGGGCTAGCGTAAAAAACATTCAGTACTTC.

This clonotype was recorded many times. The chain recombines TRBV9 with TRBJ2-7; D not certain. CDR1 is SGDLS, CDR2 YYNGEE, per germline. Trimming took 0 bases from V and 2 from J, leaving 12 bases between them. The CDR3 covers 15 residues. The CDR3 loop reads CASSVGWASTYEQYF. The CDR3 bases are TGTGCCAGCAGCGTAGGGTGGGCCAGTACCTACGAGCAGTACTTC.

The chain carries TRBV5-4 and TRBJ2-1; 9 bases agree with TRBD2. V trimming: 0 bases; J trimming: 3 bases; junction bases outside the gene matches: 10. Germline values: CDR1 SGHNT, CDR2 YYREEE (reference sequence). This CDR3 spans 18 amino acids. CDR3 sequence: CASSLERLAGGGYNEQFF. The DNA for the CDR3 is TGTGCCAGCAGCTTGGAACGGCTTGCGGGAGGGGGCTACAATGAGCAGTTCTTC.

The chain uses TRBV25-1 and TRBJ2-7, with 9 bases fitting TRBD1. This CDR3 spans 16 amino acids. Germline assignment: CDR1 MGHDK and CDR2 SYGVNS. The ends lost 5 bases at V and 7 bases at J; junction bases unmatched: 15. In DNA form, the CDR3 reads TGTGCCAGCAGTTTCCCCGGGACAGGGATGGGCAATGAGCAGTACTTC. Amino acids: CASSFPGTGMGNEQYF.

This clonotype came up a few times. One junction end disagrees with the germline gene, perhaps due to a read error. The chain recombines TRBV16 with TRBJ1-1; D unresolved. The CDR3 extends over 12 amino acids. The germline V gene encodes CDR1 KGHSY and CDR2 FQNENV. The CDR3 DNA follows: TGTGCCAGCAACCAAGGGAATCCTGAAGCTTTCTTT. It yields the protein CASNQGNPEAFF. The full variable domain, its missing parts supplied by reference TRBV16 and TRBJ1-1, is GEEVAQTPKHLVRGEGQKAKLYCAPIKGHSYVFWYQQVLKNEFKFLISFQNENVFDETGMPKERFSAKCLPNSPCSLEIQATKLEDSAVYFCASNQGNPEAFFGQGTRLTVV.

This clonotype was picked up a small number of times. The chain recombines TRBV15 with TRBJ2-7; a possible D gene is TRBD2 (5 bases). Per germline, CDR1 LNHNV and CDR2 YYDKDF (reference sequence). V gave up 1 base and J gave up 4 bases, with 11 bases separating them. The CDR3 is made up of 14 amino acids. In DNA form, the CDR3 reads TGTGCCACCAGCAGAGGAGGGCAGCTATACGAGCAGTACTTC. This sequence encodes CATSRGGQLYEQYF.

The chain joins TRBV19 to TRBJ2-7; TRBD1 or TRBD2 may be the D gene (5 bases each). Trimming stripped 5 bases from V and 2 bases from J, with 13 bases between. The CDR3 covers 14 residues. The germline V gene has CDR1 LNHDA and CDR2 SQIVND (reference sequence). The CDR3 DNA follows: TGTGCCAGTAGTCAGAGGGGCCCTACCTACGAGCAGTACTTC. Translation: CASSQRGPTYEQYF. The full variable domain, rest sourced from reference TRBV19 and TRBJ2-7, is DGGITQSPKYLFRKEGQNVTLSCEQNLNHDAMYWYRQDPGQGLRLIYYSQIVNDFQKGDIAEGYSVSREKKESFPLTVTSAQKNPTAFYLCASSQRGPTYEQYFGPGTRLTVT.

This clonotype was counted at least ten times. The DNA for the CDR3 is TGTGCTAGTGGTTTCTCGACCCGGGCAGGGCTAAACGGGGAGCTGTTTTTT. Translating gives CASGFSTRAGLNGELFF. The chain employs TRBV12-5 and TRBJ2-2; weak D call: TRBD1 (5 bases). The V end lost 3 bases, the J end lost 7 bases, and 21 bases lay between the germline ends. Germline V lookup: CDR1 LGHNT, CDR2 FRNRAP. This CDR3 contains 17 residues.

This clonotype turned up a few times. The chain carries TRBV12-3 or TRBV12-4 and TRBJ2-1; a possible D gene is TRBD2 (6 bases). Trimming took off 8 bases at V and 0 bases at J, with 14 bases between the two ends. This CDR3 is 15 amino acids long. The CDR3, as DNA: TGTGCCAGCCAAGGACGGGAGAACTCCTACAATGAGCAGTTCTTC. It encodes CASQGRENSYNEQFF.

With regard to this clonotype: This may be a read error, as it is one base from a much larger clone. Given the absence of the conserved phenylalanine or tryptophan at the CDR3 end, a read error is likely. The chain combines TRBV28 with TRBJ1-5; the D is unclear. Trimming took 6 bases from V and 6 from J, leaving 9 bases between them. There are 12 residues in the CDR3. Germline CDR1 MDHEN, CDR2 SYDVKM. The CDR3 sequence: CASRTPGQPQHS. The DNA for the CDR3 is TGTGCCAGCAGGACTCCAGGTCAGCCCCAGCATTCT.

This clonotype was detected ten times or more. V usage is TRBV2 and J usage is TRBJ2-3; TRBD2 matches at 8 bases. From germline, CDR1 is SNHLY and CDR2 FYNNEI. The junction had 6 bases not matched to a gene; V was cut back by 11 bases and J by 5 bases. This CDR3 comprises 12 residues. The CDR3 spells CAAGLAGDTQYF. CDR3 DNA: TGTGCCGCGGGGCTAGCGGGAGATACGCAGTATTTT.

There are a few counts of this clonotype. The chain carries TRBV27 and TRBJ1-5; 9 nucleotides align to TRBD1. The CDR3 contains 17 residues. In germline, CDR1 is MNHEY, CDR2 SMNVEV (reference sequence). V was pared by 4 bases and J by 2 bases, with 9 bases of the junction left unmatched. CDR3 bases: TGTGCCAGCAGTTCCGGACAGGGGCTAAGTGGCAATCAGCCCCAGCATTTT. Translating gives CASSSGQGLSGNQPQHF.

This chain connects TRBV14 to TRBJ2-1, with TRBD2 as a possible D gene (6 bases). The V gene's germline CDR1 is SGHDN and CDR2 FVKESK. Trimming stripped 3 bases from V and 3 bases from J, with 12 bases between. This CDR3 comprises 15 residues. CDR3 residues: CASSHAGSLYNEQFF. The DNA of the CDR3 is TGTGCCAGCAGCCACGCCGGGAGCCTCTACAATGAGCAGTTCTTC. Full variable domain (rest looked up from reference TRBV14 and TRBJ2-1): EAGVTQFPSHSVIEKGQTVTLRCDPISGHDNLYWYRRVMGKEIKFLLHFVKESKQDESGMPNNRFLAERTGGTYSTLKVQPAELEDSGVYFCASSHAGSLYNEQFFGPGTRLTVL.

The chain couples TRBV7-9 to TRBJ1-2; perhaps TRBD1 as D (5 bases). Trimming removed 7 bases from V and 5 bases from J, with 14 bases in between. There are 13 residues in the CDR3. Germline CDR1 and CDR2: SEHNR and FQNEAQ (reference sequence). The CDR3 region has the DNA TGTGCCAGCAACCGGGGACCGTTTTATGGCTACACCTTC. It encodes CASNRGPFYGYTF. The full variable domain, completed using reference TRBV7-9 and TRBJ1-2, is DTGVSQNPRHKITKRGQNVTFRCDPISEHNRLYWYRQTLGQGPEFLTYFQNEAQLEKSRLLSDRFSAERPKGSFSTLEIQRTEQGDSAMYLCASNRGPFYGYTFGSGTRLTVV.

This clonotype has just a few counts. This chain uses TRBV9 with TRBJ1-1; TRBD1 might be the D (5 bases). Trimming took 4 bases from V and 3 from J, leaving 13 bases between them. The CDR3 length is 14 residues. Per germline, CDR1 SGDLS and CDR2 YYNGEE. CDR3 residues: CASSIGHWDTEAFF. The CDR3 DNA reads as TGTGCCAGCAGCATCGGACATTGGGACACTGAAGCTTTCTTT.